This T cell receptor delta chain was recovered during a study of human gamma delta and Vdelta1 T cells. General study results and limits: Acute myeloid leukemia was reportedly broadly targeted by polyclonal Delta One T cells.

This CDR3 region has 16 residues. Germline lookup yields CDR1 TSWWSYY and CDR2 QGS. The V and J ends lost 0 bases and 8 bases respectively, with 19 bases between them. TCRdb re-called the PCR reads through CATT. Of roughly 7,000 delta-chain clones in the sample, almost 40% are singletons; the top ten hold 5.5% to 6%. To note about this clone: The antigen remains undetermined.

The V gene is TRDV1, the J gene TRDJ1; a weak D match, TRDD3 (6 bases). Sequencing was carried out using Vdelta1 gamma-delta T cells from blood grown in culture (DOT cells). This receptor was identified in a human donor in good health. In DNA, the CDR3 is TGTGCTCTTGGGGAACTTAGGTATCAGGGGGAGATGAAACTCATCTTT. It specifies CALGELRYQGEMKLIF.